Listed here is a single TCR beta chain. Its antigen is undetermined. The record originates from a study of PD-1 blockade in classical Hodgkin lymphoma. Repertoires were generated with immunoSEQ multiplex PCR, while TCRdb's copy carries only in-frame clones and drops some. Counted here are tens of thousands of clones, about 85% occurring once; the ten biggest clones make up approximately 2.4%. There was relapse after autologous stem cell transplantation in every patient, and there was variation in brentuximab vedotin exposure. Magnetic depletion of unwanted cells isolated CD4+ T cells from thawed PBMCs. Study observations and caveats: The study found complete responders had baseline diversity similar to newly diagnosed patients.

This sequence originates from a human donor with classical Hodgkin lymphoma. The material sequenced was CD4+ T cells from blood, taken at baseline.

CDR3 residues: CASSLSGTVNQPQHF. The CDR3 region has the DNA TGTGCCAGCAGTTTATCTGGGACAGTTAATCAGCCCCAGCATTTT. The chain couples TRBV27 to TRBJ1-5, with TRBD1 identical over 7 bases. The germline gives CDR1 MNHEY, CDR2 SMNVEV (reference sequence). This CDR3 has 15 residues. V lost 0 bases to trimming and J lost 4 bases; unmatched junction nucleotides: 3.